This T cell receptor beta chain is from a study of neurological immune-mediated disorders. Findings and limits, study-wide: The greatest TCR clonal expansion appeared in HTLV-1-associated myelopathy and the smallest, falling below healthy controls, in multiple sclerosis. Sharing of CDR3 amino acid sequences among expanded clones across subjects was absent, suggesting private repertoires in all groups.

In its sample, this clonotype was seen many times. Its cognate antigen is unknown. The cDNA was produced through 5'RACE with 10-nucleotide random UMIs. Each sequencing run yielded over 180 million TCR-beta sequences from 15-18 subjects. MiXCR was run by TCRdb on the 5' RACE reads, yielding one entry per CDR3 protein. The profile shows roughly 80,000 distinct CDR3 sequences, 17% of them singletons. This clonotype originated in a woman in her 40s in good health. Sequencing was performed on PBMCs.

The CDR3 DNA is TGTGCCAGCAGCTTGGCCGGGACAGGGGGCAATGAGCAGTTCTTC. The encoded protein is CASSLAGTGGNEQFF. V usage is TRBV7-2 and J usage is TRBJ2-1; TRBD1 aligns across 11 bases. Germline CDR1 is SGHTA and CDR2 is FQGNSA. The CDR3 totals 15 residues. Trimming at V came to 3 bases and at J to 6 bases, leaving 4 bases not matched to a gene.